One sample yielded the 27 T cell receptor beta chains listed below, sequenced in a study of OX40 agonist ivuxolimab in advanced cancers. The repertoire was sequenced with immunoSEQ multiplex PCR; TCRdb's copy has only in-frame clones and lacks some. The sample lists 60,000 to 85,000 clones; 65% to 90% were seen once. The material sequenced was CD4+ or CD8+ T cells sorted from blood, taken in a trial of the OX40 agonist ivuxolimab. The receptors derive from an adult with an advanced solid tumor such as melanoma, head and neck, liver or kidney cancer.

The chain is built from TRBV19 and TRBJ2-5, with 10 bases identical to TRBD2. The CDR3 has 15 amino acids. Germline V gives CDR1 LNHDA, CDR2 SQIVND (reference sequence). V lost 6 bases to trimming and J lost 5 bases; unmatched junction nucleotides: 9. The CDR3 here is CASSLLSGGAETQYF. DNA for the CDR3: TGTGCCAGTAGCCTGCTCAGCGGGGGGGCGGAGACCCAGTACTTC.

V gene TRBV6-5 combines with J gene TRBJ1-6; D gene unclear. Germline-derived CDR1 and CDR2 are MNHEY and SVGAGI. The CDR3 consists of 15 residues. V was shortened by 5 bases and J by 7 bases, with 15 bases between the two germline ends. The CDR3 DNA follows: TGTGCCAGCAGTCTCGGTATTTCTGCAAATTCACCCCTCCACTTT. Translating it yields CASSLGISANSPLHF.

CDR3 nucleotide sequence: TGCGCCAGCAGCTTGTTCGGGGGAGGGAATTCCTACGAGCAGTACTTC. It specifies CASSLFGGGNSYEQYF. V is TRBV5-1 and J is TRBJ2-7; 7 nucleotides agree with TRBD2. V lost 1 base to trimming and J lost 1 base; unmatched junction nucleotides: 8. Germline CDR1 reads SGHRS; CDR2 reads YFSETQ. The CDR3 is 16 amino acids.

This chain links TRBV29-1 with TRBJ1-4, with D unclear. Per germline, CDR1 SQVTM and CDR2 ANQGSEA. The CDR3 spans 13 residues. V was clipped by 8 bases and J by 3 bases, with 13 bases between them. CDR3 sequence reads: CSHSGPPNEKLFF. CDR3 in DNA: TGCAGCCACAGCGGGCCCCCTAATGAAAAACTGTTTTTT.

The genes are TRBV7-9 and TRBJ1-1, with D uncertain. CDR3 length: 14 residues. Germline lookup yields CDR1 SEHNR and CDR2 FQNEAQ (reference sequence). The V end lost 0 bases, the J end lost 8 bases, and 13 bases lay between the germline ends. CDR3 nucleotides: TGTGCCAGCAGCTTAGCGGGGTCTACGGAGGAAGCTTTCTTT. Its translation: CASSLAGSTEEAFF.

The J gene is TRBJ2-5, the V gene TRBV7-9; TRBD2 agrees at 14 bases. The better agreement between TRBJ2-7 and the DNA end casts doubt on the J call. From germline, CDR1 is SEHNR and CDR2 FQNEAQ (reference sequence). The CDR3 is made up of 15 amino acids. This CDR3 reads CASSGLAGGRYEQYF. The CDR3 nucleotides read TGTGCCAGCAGCGGACTAGCGGGGGGTCGGTACGAGCAGTACTTC.

The rearrangement joins TRBV4-1 to TRBJ2-1, with 11 bases that match TRBD2. Germline V gene data show CDR1 as MGHRA and CDR2 as YSYEKL. This CDR3 is built from 15 residues. J lost 7 bases, V lost 4 bases, and 6 bases had no gene match. CDR3 region: CASSPPSGGTNEQFF. The CDR3 DNA follows: TGCGCCAGCAGCCCCCCTAGCGGGGGGACTAATGAGCAGTTCTTC.

The chain has TRBV6-5 and TRBJ2-5; weak D call: TRBD1 (6 bases). Between the trimmed V and J ends, which lost 8 bases and 6 bases, there was a span of 10 bases. The CDR3 contains 11 residues. Germline V lookup: CDR1 MNHEY, CDR2 SVGAGI. This chain's CDR3 is CASLGAKTQYF. CDR3 sequence (DNA): TGTGCCAGCTTGGGGGCAAAGACCCAGTACTTC.

The chain has TRBV27 and TRBJ2-3, with 8 bases that match TRBD2. Looked up from germline, CDR1 is MNHEY and CDR2 is SMNVEV (reference sequence). The length of the CDR3 is 16 residues. V shed 6 bases, J shed 4 bases, and the junction held 12 bases outside the gene matches. In DNA, the CDR3 is TGTGCCAGCAGGTCTCTCCGGGGGGGGATGCCAGATACGCAGTATTTT. Translating it yields CASRSLRGGMPDTQYF.

This rearrangement joins TRBV6-5 to TRBJ2-1; the match to TRBD1 covers 7 bases. The length of the CDR3 is 14 residues. In germline, CDR1 is MNHEY, CDR2 SVGAGI. The junction had 10 bases not matched to a gene; V was cut back by 5 bases and J by 9 bases. CDR3 protein: CASSVRDRHSEQFF. The DNA of the CDR3 is TGTGCCAGCAGTGTCCGGGACAGACACAGTGAGCAGTTCTTC.

The chain employs TRBV6-1 and TRBJ2-1, with D possibly being TRBD1 (6 bases). From germline, CDR1 is MNHNS and CDR2 SASEGT. This CDR3 is built from 14 residues. Between the trimmed V and J ends, which lost 7 bases and 0 bases, there was a span of 10 bases. CDR3 nucleotide sequence: TGTGCCAGCAAGAGGGACACCTCCTACAATGAGCAGTTCTTC. The encoded protein is CASKRDTSYNEQFF.

The chain couples TRBV19 to TRBJ2-5; D perhaps matches TRBD2 (5 bases). This CDR3 spans 14 amino acids. Deletions cut 4 bases from V and 4 bases from J, with 13 bases between. The germline V gene encodes CDR1 LNHDA and CDR2 SQIVND (reference sequence). CDR3 residues: CASSNGPGGETQYF. As DNA, the CDR3 is TGTGCCAGTAGTAACGGTCCAGGAGGAGAGACCCAGTACTTC.

The rearrangement uses TRBV6-1 and TRBJ1-6; 7 positions agree with TRBD1. Germline CDR1 reads MNHNS; CDR2 reads SASEGT. V lost 2 bases to trimming and J lost 7 bases; unmatched junction nucleotides: 2. This CDR3 comprises 14 residues. The CDR3 region has the DNA TGTGCCAGCAGTGAACAGGGGGGGAATTCACCCCTCCACTTT. As protein: CASSEQGGNSPLHF.

A few counts support this clone. The rearrangement uses TRBV7-2 and TRBJ2-7; D is perhaps TRBD2 (6 bases). V dropped 0 bases and J dropped 5 bases, with 14 bases sitting between them. This CDR3 comprises 15 residues. Per germline, CDR1 SGHTA and CDR2 FQGNSA. The CDR3 region is CASSLAGGVGHEQYF. CDR3 sequence (DNA): TGTGCCAGCAGCTTAGCTGGCGGGGTCGGCCACGAGCAGTACTTC.

The chain joins TRBV28 to TRBJ2-5; D unclear. Trimming shortened V by 5 bases and J by 4 bases, and 14 bases separated the two germline ends. CDR3 size: 14 residues. CDR1 is MDHEN and CDR2 is SYDVKM in the germline V gene. DNA for the CDR3: TGTGCCAGCAGTGTGACGGTAACCAGAGAGACCCAGTACTTC. Amino acid sequence: CASSVTVTRETQYF.

The V gene is TRBV13, the J gene TRBJ2-5; 8 nucleotides match TRBD2. Trimming took 7 bases from V and 4 from J; bases not matched to a gene: 8. The germline gives CDR1 PRHDT, CDR2 FYEKMQ (reference sequence). The CDR3 spans 14 residues. The CDR3 sequence is CASITSGGGETQYF. CDR3 in DNA: TGTGCCAGCATCACAAGCGGGGGAGGAGAGACCCAGTACTTC.

The genes are TRBV19 and TRBJ1-5; 11 bases agree with TRBD1. The CDR3 length is 15 residues. Germline V lookup: CDR1 LNHDA, CDR2 SQIVND (reference sequence). The J segment lost 4 bases and the V segment lost 5 bases, leaving 4 bases of the junction unmatched. CDR3: CASSEGDRGNQPQHF. The CDR3, as DNA: TGTGCCAGTAGTGAGGGGGACAGGGGGAATCAGCCCCAGCATTTT.

J is TRBJ2-6 and V is TRBV14; D not resolved. The CDR3 is made up of 15 amino acids. Looked up from germline, CDR1 is SGHDN and CDR2 is FVKESK. Trimming pared 1 base from V and 0 bases from J, leaving 4 bases between. The CDR3 DNA follows: TGTGCCAGCAGCCAAGCCCGCTCTGGGGCCAACGTCCTGACTTTC. This codes for CASSQARSGANVLTF. Supplemented by reference TRBV14 and TRBJ2-6, the full variable domain reads EAGVTQFPSHSVIEKGQTVTLRCDPISGHDNLYWYRRVMGKEIKFLLHFVKESKQDESGMPNNRFLAERTGGTYSTLKVQPAELEDSGVYFCASSQARSGANVLTFGAGSRLTVL.

The chain employs TRBV6-5 and TRBJ1-4, with 9 positions matching TRBD1. Germline V lookup: CDR1 MNHEY, CDR2 SVGAGI. This CDR3 contains 15 residues. After removal of 4 bases from V and 9 bases from J, the junction contained 9 bases not matched to a gene. CDR3 DNA: TGTGCCAGCAGTTCCCCGGGACAGGGCTTGCAAAAACTGTTTTTT. It translates to CASSSPGQGLQKLFF.

The gene calls are TRBV18 and TRBJ2-1; no clear D gene. V was clipped by 2 bases and J by 4 bases, with 12 bases between them. Germline loops: CDR1 KGHSH, CDR2 LQKENI. This CDR3 has 15 amino acids. CDR3 protein: CASSPDQSTYNEQFF. CDR3 nucleotide sequence: TGTGCCAGCTCACCAGACCAATCCACGTACAATGAGCAGTTCTTC.

This sequence joins TRBV2 and TRBJ1-1; 8 nucleotides match TRBD1. V lost 7 bases, J lost 1 base, and 8 bases stayed unmatched. The CDR3 has 15 amino acids. Germline CDR1 SNHLY, CDR2 FYNNEI. CDR3 amino acids: CASKGQGARNTEAFF. CDR3 nucleotides: TGTGCCAGCAAAGGACAGGGTGCGCGGAACACTGAAGCTTTCTTT.

The chain recombines TRBV6-1 with TRBJ1-2, with 7 nucleotides matching TRBD1. CDR1 MNHNS and CDR2 SASEGT come from the germline V gene. The CDR3 totals 15 residues. Trimming removed 5 bases from V and 1 base from J; junction bases left unmatched: 7. CDR3 protein: CASSNRDSINYGYTF. Here the CDR3 DNA reads TGTGCCAGCAGTAACCGGGACAGTATTAACTATGGCTACACCTTC.

This CDR3 is CASSLGLAGSTTDTQYF. The CDR3 DNA reads as TGTGCCAGCAGCTTAGGACTAGCGGGGAGTACCACAGATACGCAGTATTTT. The genes are TRBV7-2 and TRBJ2-3, with 11 bases lining up with TRBD2. The V gene's germline CDR1 is SGHTA and CDR2 FQGNSA. CDR3 size: 17 residues. Losses at the gene ends were 1 base for V and 2 bases for J; bases not matched to a gene: 5.

The rearrangement uses TRBV18 and TRBJ1-1; 7 positions match TRBD1. The CDR3 is 15 residues long. V lost 2 bases to trimming and J lost 3 bases; unmatched junction nucleotides: 6. The germline V gene encodes CDR1 KGHSH and CDR2 LQKENI. CDR3 DNA sequence: TGTGCCAGCTCACCATCAGGGGGTGAGCACACTGAAGCTTTCTTT. Encoded protein: CASSPSGGEHTEAFF. Full variable domain (rest looked up from reference TRBV18 and TRBJ1-1): NAGVMQNPRHLVRRRGQEARLRCSPMKGHSHVYWYRQLPEEGLKFMVYLQKENIIDESGMPKERFSAEFPKEGPSILRIQQVVRGDSAAYFCASSPSGGEHTEAFFGQGTRLTVV.

The chain is built from TRBV7-9 and TRBJ2-5; D assignment may be TRBD1 or TRBD2 (6 bases each). The CDR3 has 14 residues. The germline gives CDR1 SEHNR, CDR2 FQNEAQ (reference sequence). Trimming cost V 4 bases and J 5 bases, with 14 bases left between them. The CDR3 DNA reads as TGTGCCAGCAGCTGGGATAGGGGGGCTGAGACCCAGTACTTC. This encodes CASSWDRGAETQYF.

The CDR3 bases are TGTGCCAGCAGAACGGGTTGGACAGGGAATGAAAAACTGTTTTTT. Encoded protein: CASRTGWTGNEKLFF. The rearrangement links TRBV6-5 to TRBJ1-4, with TRBD1 matching over 8 bases. The CDR3 is 15 amino acids. J lost 5 bases, V lost 6 bases, and 8 bases had no gene match. Germline V gene data show CDR1 as MNHEY and CDR2 as SVGAGI.

The chain carries TRBV6-1 and TRBJ2-7; 12 nucleotides align to TRBD2. The length of the CDR3 is 14 residues. The germline gives CDR1 MNHNS, CDR2 SASEGT. V was pared by 6 bases and J by 6 bases, with 6 bases of the junction left unmatched. This chain's CDR3 is CASSGLAGLGEQYF. The CDR3 region has the DNA TGTGCCAGCAGCGGACTAGCGGGGTTAGGCGAGCAGTACTTC.